Given below is one T cell receptor (beta chain) in context. Its antigen is unknown. These data originate in a study of OX40 agonist ivuxolimab in advanced cancers. Study observations and caveats: Averaging showed that CD8+ T cells had more expanded clones than CD4+ did. In a subset of nonresponders, normalized T-cell clonal expansion was also low.

This CDR3 has 13 residues. Produced via immunoSEQ multiplex PCR; TCRdb's table is partial and in-frame only. The sample contains 100,000 to 150,000 clones, around nine tenths of which appear only once. The sequence was obtained from an adult with an advanced solid tumor such as melanoma, head and neck, liver or kidney cancer. This chain uses TRBV21-1 with TRBJ2-7; the table's D call TRBD1 went unverified against the DNA. TRBV21-1 corresponds to a pseudogene. The sequences come from CD4+ or CD8+ T cells sorted from blood, collected in a trial of the OX40 agonist ivuxolimab. Here the CDR3 reads CASSGTGPYEQYF. DNA of the CDR3: TGTGCCAGCTCCGGGACAGGGCCCTACGAGCAGTACTTC.